Sequencing of this T cell receptor (beta chain) was carried out in a study of technical replicates of blood from four donors. Profiled with immunoSEQ multiplex PCR; TCRdb holds only in-frame clones, not every one. Among under 95,000 clones, roughly 94% were seen once, and the ten largest hold less than 0.25%. The CDR3 loop spans 16 amino acids. Germline V gene data show CDR1 as KGHSH and CDR2 as LQKENI. The germline V and J ends were trimmed by 0 bases and 3 bases, with 14 bases remaining between them. The sample taken for sequencing was T cells isolated from PBMCs. This clonotype was sampled from a human donor in good health. The chain uses TRBV18 and TRBJ1-2; D remains unclear. CDR3 sequence: CASSPPSVSGDYGYTF. In DNA form, the CDR3 reads TGTGCCAGCTCACCACCTAGTGTATCAGGCGACTATGGCTACACCTTC.